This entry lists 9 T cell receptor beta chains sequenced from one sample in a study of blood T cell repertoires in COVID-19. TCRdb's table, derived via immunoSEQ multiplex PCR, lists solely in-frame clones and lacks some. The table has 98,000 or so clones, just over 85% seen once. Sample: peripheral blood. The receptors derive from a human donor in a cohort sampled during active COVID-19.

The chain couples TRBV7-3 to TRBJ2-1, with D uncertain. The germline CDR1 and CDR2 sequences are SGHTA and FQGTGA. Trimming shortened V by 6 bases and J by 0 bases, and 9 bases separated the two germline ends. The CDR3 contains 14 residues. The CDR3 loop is CASSPTSSYNEQFF. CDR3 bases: TGTGCCAGCAGTCCTACGAGCTCCTACAATGAGCAGTTCTTC.

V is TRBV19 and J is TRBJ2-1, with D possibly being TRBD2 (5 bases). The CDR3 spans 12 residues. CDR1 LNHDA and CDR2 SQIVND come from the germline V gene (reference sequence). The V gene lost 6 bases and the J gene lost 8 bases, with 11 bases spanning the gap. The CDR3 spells CASRQADDEQFF. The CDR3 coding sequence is TGTGCCAGTAGACAAGCGGACGATGAGCAGTTCTTC.

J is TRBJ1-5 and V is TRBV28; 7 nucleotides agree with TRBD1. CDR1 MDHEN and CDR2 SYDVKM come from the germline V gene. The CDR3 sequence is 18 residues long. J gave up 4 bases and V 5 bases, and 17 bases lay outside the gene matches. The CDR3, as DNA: TGTGCCAGCAGTCCCTCGACAGGGTACGGGGCGGTGAATCAGCCCCAGCATTTT. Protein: CASSPSTGYGAVNQPQHF. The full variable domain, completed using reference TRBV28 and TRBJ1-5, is DVKVTQSSRYLVKRTGEKVFLECVQDMDHENMFWYRQDPGLGLRLIYFSYDVKMKEKGDIPEGYSVSREKKERFSLILESASTNQTSMYLCASSPSTGYGAVNQPQHFGDGTRLSIL.

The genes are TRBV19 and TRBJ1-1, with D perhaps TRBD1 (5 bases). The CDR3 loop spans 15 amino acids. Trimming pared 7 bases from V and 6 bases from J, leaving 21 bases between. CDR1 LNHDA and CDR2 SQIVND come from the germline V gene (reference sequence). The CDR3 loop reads CASILKAGWWAEAFF. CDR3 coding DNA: TGTGCCAGTATCCTCAAGGCAGGGTGGTGGGCTGAAGCTTTCTTT. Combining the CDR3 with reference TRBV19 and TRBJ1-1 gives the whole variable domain DGGITQSPKYLFRKEGQNVTLSCEQNLNHDAMYWYRQDPGQGLRLIYYSQIVNDFQKGDIAEGYSVSREKKESFPLTVTSAQKNPTAFYLCASILKAGWWAEAFFGQGTRLTVV.

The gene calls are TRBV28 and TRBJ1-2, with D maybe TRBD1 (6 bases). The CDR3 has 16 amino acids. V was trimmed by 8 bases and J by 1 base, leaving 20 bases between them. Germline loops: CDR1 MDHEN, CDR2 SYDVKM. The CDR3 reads CASRSASRGVNYGYTF. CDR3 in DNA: TGTGCCAGCCGTTCAGCCAGCAGGGGAGTTAACTATGGCTACACCTTC.

The CDR3 DNA reads TGCAGCGTCGTCAAGAAAGAGAAGGCGGAGAGCTCCTACAATGAGCAGTTCTTC. Amino acid sequence: CSVVKKEKAESSYNEQFF. The J gene is TRBJ2-1, the V gene TRBV29-1; D unresolved. V lost 6 bases, J lost 0 bases, and 24 bases lay in between. Germline values: CDR1 SQVTM, CDR2 ANQGSEA. The CDR3 has 18 residues.

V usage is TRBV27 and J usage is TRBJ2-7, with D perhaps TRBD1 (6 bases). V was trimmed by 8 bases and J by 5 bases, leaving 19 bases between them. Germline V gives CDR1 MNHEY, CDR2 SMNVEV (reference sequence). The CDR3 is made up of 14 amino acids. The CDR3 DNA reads TGTGCCAGCCGCCCTGGACAGCTTCCCGACGAGCAGTACTTC. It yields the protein CASRPGQLPDEQYF.

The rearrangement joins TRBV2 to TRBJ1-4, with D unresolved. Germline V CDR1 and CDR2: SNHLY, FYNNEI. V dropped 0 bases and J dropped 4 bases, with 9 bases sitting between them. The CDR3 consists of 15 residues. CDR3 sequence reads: CASSEALPVNEKLFF. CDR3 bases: TGTGCCAGCAGTGAAGCGCTTCCGGTTAATGAAAAACTGTTTTTT.

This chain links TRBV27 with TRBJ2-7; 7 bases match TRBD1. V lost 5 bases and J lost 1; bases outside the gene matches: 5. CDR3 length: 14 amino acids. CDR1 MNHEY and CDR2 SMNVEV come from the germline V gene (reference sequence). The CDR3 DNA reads TGTGCCAGCAGTCCACGACAGGGATCCTACGAGCAGTACTTC. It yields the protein CASSPRQGSYEQYF.